Each of the 13 T cell receptor delta chains below was sequenced from the same sample in a study of DNA immune sequencing with unique molecular identifiers. A 32-plex genomic DNA assay used primers for all 8 TRDV and 4 TRDJ genes. In 2 to 4 barcoding PCR cycles, molecules received a 12-nucleotide UMI, then adapter PCR followed. TCRdb re-called the multiplex PCR reads through CATT. The table includes under 6,000 delta-chain clones, roughly a tenth detected once. The sequenced sample consisted of gamma-delta T cells enriched from blood buffy coat, or unenriched PBMCs (not recorded which). These receptors came from a human donor in good health.

This clone turned up a few times. TCRdb lists the protein of a much larger clone for this DNA, which differs at residue 13, so this is likely a read error; the protein given here is translated from the DNA itself. The chain carries TRDV2 and TRDJ3, with TRDD3 matching over 7 bases. Germline loops: CDR1 GEAIGNYY, CDR2 EKD. The CDR3 length is 18 residues. Here the CDR3 DNA reads TGTGCCTGTGACACTCTACTGGGGAGCTCCTGGGACTCCCGACAGATGTTTTTC. The encoded protein is CACDTLLGSSWDSRQMFF.

This clone was detected a few times. TCRdb's protein for this DNA is that of a much larger clone and differs from the translation at residue 11, likely a read error; the protein shown is the DNA translation. The CDR3 loop is CACDTVGGYARTDKLIF. DNA for the CDR3: TGTGCCTGTGACACCGTTGGGGGATACGCTAGGACCGATAAACTCATCTTT. The chain combines TRDV2 with TRDJ1; the match to TRDD3 covers 11 bases. The CDR3 is 17 amino acids. After removal of 0 bases from V and 2 bases from J, the junction contained 7 bases not matched to a gene. Germline CDR1 GEAIGNYY, CDR2 EKD.

As concerns this clone: This probably arose from a read error, given a far larger clone one base away. The V call is TRDV1, the J call TRDJ1; 13 nucleotides agree with TRDD3. TCRdb leaves out the J gene; it was filled in here by matching the DNA to germline. Germline V lookup: CDR1 TSWWSYY, CDR2 QGS. The CDR3 runs 26 residues. Losses at the gene ends were 1 base for V and 1 base for J; bases not matched to a gene: 30. CDR3 nucleotide sequence: TGTGCTCTTGGGGAACCCCCTCCTACGGATTCAGTACTGGGGGATACGCCCCAGACGGCCACCGATAAACTCATCTTT. This codes for CALGEPPPTDSVLGDTPQTATDKLIF.

This clone has just a few counts. TCRdb records a much larger clone's protein for this DNA, with a difference at residue 4 that likely arises from a read error; the protein given is the translation of the DNA. V usage is TRDV2 and J usage is TRDJ1; D gene ambiguous. Germline loops: CDR1 GEAIGNYY, CDR2 EKD. V lost 5 bases to trimming and J lost 0 bases, with 12 bases between them. This CDR3 spans 14 amino acids. Written as DNA, the CDR3 is TGTGCCTGTGTCAGTCTAGTGTACACCGATAAACTCATCTTT. It is translated as CACVSLVYTDKLIF.

For this clone: The protein TCRdb lists belongs to a much larger clone and differs from this DNA's translation at residue 4, which points to a read error; the protein shown is made from the DNA. This sequence joins TRDV2 and TRDJ3; D not certain. CDR1 is GEAIGNYY and CDR2 is EKD in the germline V gene. The CDR3 contains 17 residues. The CDR3 coding sequence is TGTGCCTGTGTCACCCTGCATGCTACCTGGGACACCCGACAGATGTTTTTC. Translated, it gives CACVTLHATWDTRQMFF.

In the case of this clone: With a much larger clone just one base away, this may be a read error. This chain connects TRDV2 to TRDJ4; D might be TRDD3 (6 bases). This CDR3 has 15 amino acids. Germline V CDR1 and CDR2: GEAIGNYY, EKD. The CDR3 DNA follows: TGTGCCTGTAACACCTGGGGATCCTCCCGAGGACCCCTGATCTTT. Its translation is CACNTWGSSRGPLIF.

As for this clone: The TCRdb protein, from a much larger clone, departs from this DNA's translation at residue 12, likely by read error; the protein shown derives from the DNA. The chain uses TRDV2 and TRDJ1; 9 bases fit TRDD3. CDR3 length: 17 residues. V trimming: 1 base; J trimming: 3 bases; junction bases outside the gene matches: 11. Looked up from germline, CDR1 is GEAIGNYY and CDR2 is EKD. The CDR3: CACDTLGDGKYSDKLIF. The CDR3, as DNA: TGTGCCTGTGACACTCTGGGGGATGGAAAGTACTCCGATAAACTCATCTTT.

Concerning this clone itself: This DNA's translation and the protein TCRdb lists, from a much larger clone, do not match at residue 16, likely due to a read error; the protein shown is translated from the DNA. The chain carries TRDV2 and TRDJ3, with D possibly TRDD3 on 6 matching bases. The CDR3 loop spans 18 amino acids. Per germline, CDR1 GEAIGNYY and CDR2 EKD. Here the CDR3 reads CACDTGWGSSWDTRQTFF. The CDR3 DNA reads TGTGCCTGTGACACCGGCTGGGGAAGCTCCTGGGACACCCGACAGACGTTTTTC.

A remark on this clone: Since a much larger clone is just one base distant, this may be a read error. The J gene is TRDJ1, while no V gene call was made; the table's D call, TRDD3, was not checked against the DNA. The CDR3 has 21 residues. The CDR3 DNA follows: TGTGCATGTGACCCATTATTAACTGGGGGATACGCCGGGGAGTACACCGATAAACTCATCTTT. It specifies CACDPLLTGGYAGEYTDKLIF.

There are a few counts of this clone. This likely traces to a read error, being one base from a far larger clone. At the DNA level, this CDR3 is encoded by other sequences in the same sample as well. The chain is built from TRDV2 and TRDJ1; D is possibly TRDD3 (6 bases). The CDR3 spans 14 residues. Germline CDR1 is GEAIGNYY and CDR2 is EKD. In DNA form, the CDR3 reads TGTGCATGTGACAAGCTGGGGTACACCGATAAACTCATCTTT. Its protein product is CACDKLGYTDKLIF.

In regard to this clone: The protein TCRdb gives is from a much larger clone and does not agree with this DNA's translation at residue 4, likely a read error; the protein shown here comes from the DNA. The rearrangement joins TRDV2 to TRDJ1, with TRDD3 matching over 10 bases. Losses at the gene ends were 5 bases for V and 0 bases for J; bases not matched to a gene: 17. CDR3 length equals 19 residues. The germline V gene has CDR1 GEAIGNYY and CDR2 EKD. The CDR3 sequence: CACGNLSDGGYMYTDKLIF. CDR3 in DNA: TGTGCCTGTGGCAACCTTAGCGATGGGGGATACATGTACACCGATAAACTCATCTTT.

About this clone: TCRdb has a much larger clone's protein, which differs at residue 8 from the translation of this DNA, likely because of a read error; what is shown is the protein translated from the DNA. V is TRDV2 and J is TRDJ3; perhaps TRDD3 as D (5 bases). There are 19 residues in the CDR3. V was cut by 1 base and J by 0 bases, with 15 bases left in between. Germline CDR1 is GEAIGNYY and CDR2 is EKD. The CDR3 DNA reads as TGTGCCTGTGACACGGGGGGGGTACGGAGCTCCTGGGACACCCGACAGATGTTTTTC. Protein: CACDTGGVRSSWDTRQMFF.

For this clone: TCRdb pairs this DNA with a much larger clone's protein that differs at residue 5, likely a read error; the protein shown was translated from the DNA. Other DNA sequences of this sample code for an identical CDR3. The gene calls are TRDV2 and TRDJ1; 7 bases map to TRDD3. The V gene's germline CDR1 is GEAIGNYY and CDR2 EKD. With 2 bases clipped from V and 0 bases from J, the junction kept 11 bases outside the gene matches. The CDR3 contains 17 residues. CDR3 region: CACDSLVLGENTDKLIF. DNA for the CDR3: TGTGCCTGTGACAGCCTCGTGTTGGGGGAGAACACCGATAAACTCATCTTT.